This TCR beta chain was sequenced during a study of regulatory T cells in long-lasting Graves disease (dated by TCRdb to the early 2020s). About the full investigation: Antithyroid drugs had been taken for less than 3 months by newly diagnosed Graves' disease patients. Persistent Graves' disease patients were compared with newly diagnosed Graves' disease patients by peripheral blood TCR sequencing and RNA sequencing. The study took place in China and was registered as a clinical trial. A total of some 35 samples underwent TCR sequencing, from about 13 patients with persistent Graves' disease and 20 or so patients with newly diagnosed Graves' disease.

Beyond this particular receptor, the publication reports: The authors acknowledged the small sample size as a limitation that may reduce accuracy. Preferential use of TRBV28, TRBJ1-2 and TRBJ2-5 was observed in persistent disease, whereas TRBV20-1 and TRBJ2-1 were favored in newly diagnosed disease. More public clonotypes were shared among persistent patients (more than 2,500) than among newly diagnosed patients (966). Peripheral blood alone was examined, since thyroid tissue, which constituted the primary lesion, could not be accessed. Sequencing and analysis were restricted to the TCR beta chain. Compared with newly diagnosed patients, persistent Graves' disease patients had lower TCR Shannon entropy and fewer highly expanded clones, which suggests clonal expansion.

In this sample, this clonotype turned up many times. Which antigen it targets is not known. Base qualities are missing; no much larger clone stands one base away. The time point tag for this specimen amounts to: newly diagnosed GD, antithyroid drugs for less than 3 months. RNA was extracted from PBMCs in TRIzol for both TCR sequencing and RNA sequencing. The diagnosis of Graves' disease followed American Thyroid Association guidelines. Recruitment of patients was carried out at an endocrinology department in Xi'an, China. From each patient, roughly 9 milliliters of peripheral blood was collected into an EDTA anticoagulant tube. Ficoll Paque Plus density gradient separation was used to isolate PBMCs, and no further T cell sorting was done. An Agilent 2100 Bioanalyzer and agarose gel were used to assess RNA quality, and a NanoDrop 2000 was used to measure RNA concentration. Libraries came from multiplex PCR. The data were produced on an Illumina HiSeq 4000. iRepertoire HTBI primers and Arm-PCR amplification of CDR3 regions were used to construct TCR beta libraries. Gel purification was performed on PCR products prior to sequencing. The paper's processing steps were these. Across samples, some 62 TRBV and roughly 15 TRBJ segments were identified and used for gene usage analysis of CDR3 amino acid clonotypes. Filtered high-quality paired reads were merged into contigs using COPE and FqMerger. BLAST was used to align contigs to IMGT TRBV, TRBD and TRBJ reference genes, and CDR3 was defined according to IMGT. Any clonotype with a frequency above 0.1% was classified as a highly expanded clone. Repertoire diversity was measured by Shannon entropy, and V-J evenness by the Gini coefficient. A clonotype found in more than one individual was treated as public. TCRdb redid the processing of the public reads, applying fastp at Q25 and MiXCR, and retained in-frame beta chains. Every entry covers one CDR3 protein and lists the most common genes and DNA from its rows. The V and J calls here are based on TCRdb, not the publication. In all, the sample holds some 500,000 distinct CDR3 sequences, and 15% to 20% of those were seen once. Of the sample, roughly 25% is held by the ten largest clones.

The CDR3, cysteine through phenylalanine, is 15 amino acids long. The read is trimmed to its CDR3 DNA, 45 bases read in frame from base 1. From V the trimming removes 6 bases and from J it removes 6 bases, while the gene matches leave 11 bases of the junction unaccounted for. This same sample was also taken into another study, of T cells in Graves' hyperthyroidism and ophthalmopathy. As noted in the second study: Stable Graves' hyperthyroidism was defined as the absence of progression to ophthalmopathy over 18 months of follow-up. The hyperthyroidism patients were between 18 and 65 years old and newly diagnosed, with a disease duration of less than 2 months. Exclusion was applied to patients with uncontrolled infections, other autoimmune diseases, pregnancy or lactation. Clinical symptoms, serum thyroxine and TRAb, thyroid ultrasound, and orbital computed tomography formed the basis for the diagnoses. A first-round RT-PCR of the TCR CDR3 used the HTBI primer set with the Qiagen OneStep RT-PCR kit. Blood samples also contained most of the expanded thyroid clonotypes (frequency above 0.001), which suggests that blood repertoires may reflect thyroid immune responses. A 13 V-J signature model separated ophthalmopathy from stable hyperthyroidism, with around 88% sensitivity and about 81% specificity in cross-validation and 80%/75% in testing. In validation, progression to ophthalmopathy was predicted by the model with almost 71% sensitivity and 72% to 85% specificity, a median of about 6.8 months before onset. A discovery cohort of about a hundred patients, roughly 45 with Graves' ophthalmopathy and under 60 with stable Graves' hyperthyroidism, was used to find distinguishing TCR V-J signatures. An independent validation cohort of under 20 hyperthyroidism patients and 17 patients who later progressed to ophthalmopathy tested prospective prediction of ophthalmopathy. The 75 to 100 discovery patients were divided at random into training and test sets in a 7:3 ratio. Thyroid tissue and blood T-cell repertoires from more than five Graves' hyperthyroidism patients were also compared in the study. After sampling, hyperthyroidism patients received methimazole starting at 30 mg daily, and ophthalmopathy patients received high-dose intravenous methylprednisolone. A second multiplex PCR round built the libraries, followed by size selection and purification. Libraries were sequenced paired-end with 100 bp reads on an Illumina HiSeq2000. Raw data were processed with SOAPnuke, discarding reads with adapters, uncalled bases, mean Phred below 15, or no exact constant-primer or identifier match. COPE v1.2.5 was used to merge high-quality paired reads, and clonotypes were defined as unique nucleotide sequences. MiTCR v1.1 was used to align clonotypes to the IMGT TRBV, TRBD and TRBJ reference segments. Only V-J combinations with frequency above 0.0001, covering about 99% of repertoires, were analysed. The TCS score was defined as the ratio of F50 (clonal expansion) to E x V (chaos), calculated using BLOSUM62-based TCRdist between CDR3 peptides within each V-J. Welch's t-statistics and random forest reduced approximately 520 V-J features to fewer than 15, which were used in a naive Bayes classifier (R e1071). No statistical method was used to fix the sample size in advance, and group allocation was not hidden from the investigators. TCR Vbeta CDR3 sequencing of 120 to 150 peripheral blood samples (under 45 ophthalmopathy, 75 to 80 hyperthyroidism and roughly 17 progressor patients) is reported in the paper.

The sample consisted of peripheral blood mononuclear cells (PBMCs), taken at new diagnosis, from a patient treated with antithyroid drugs. This receptor was obtained from a woman in her forties or fifties with Graves disease. Donor details come from another sample of the same person, matched by shared clones. This receptor chain uses TRBV12-3 or TRBV12-4 and TRBJ2-3; a stretch of 8 junction bases matches TRBD1. The sequenced DNA: TGTGCCAGCAGCCGCCTGGGACAGGCTATGGATACGCAGTATTTT. This yields the protein CASSRLGQAMDTQYF.